This T cell receptor (beta chain) was profiled in a study of blood T cell repertoires in COVID-19. V was clipped by 5 bases and J by 5 bases, with 15 bases between them. Germline V gives CDR1 MNHEY, CDR2 SVGAGI. The CDR3 spans 14 residues. As handled by the study authors: Estimation of nucleated cell counts relied on the amplification of reference gene primers. Produced via immunoSEQ multiplex PCR; TCRdb's table is partial and in-frame only. V, J and clone size were drawn from that table, and D and trimming were deduced from the DNA. The repertoire holds over 85,000 clones, roughly 86% seen once, with just under 20% in the top ten.

Sequences were obtained from peripheral blood. The gene calls are TRBV6-5 and TRBJ1-2; D may be TRBD1 (5 bases). The sequence was collected from a human donor in a cohort sampled during active COVID-19. CDR3 region: CASSSPGTAYGYTF. CDR3 nucleotide sequence: TGTGCCAGCAGTAGTCCTGGGACTGCATATGGCTACACCTTC.